This T cell receptor beta chain was recovered during a study of blood T cell repertoires in COVID-19. V was clipped by 7 bases and J by 7 bases, with 22 bases between them. Germline CDR1 and CDR2: GTSNPN and SVGIG (reference sequence). The CDR3 has 14 residues. Here immunoSEQ multiplex PCR was the method, and the copy in TCRdb shows in-frame clones only, minus some. This table holds 280,000 or so clones, 83% found once. This receptor was identified in a woman in her forties or fifties who had recovered from COVID-19. Sequencing was carried out using peripheral blood. This rearrangement joins TRBV30 to TRBJ2-5; D perhaps matches TRBD1 (7 bases). As DNA, the CDR3 is TGTGCCTTCCGGGGACAGACCTTGGGGGGGACCCAGTACTTC. This codes for CAFRGQTLGGTQYF.